A single sample gave rise to the 12 T cell receptor beta chains below, sequenced in a study of blood T cell repertoires in COVID-19. Some clones are missing from TCRdb's copy, which holds only in-frame ones; the method was immunoSEQ multiplex PCR. The sample holds roughly 280,000 clones, approximately 86% seen once. The sequenced sample consisted of peripheral blood. The source is a woman aged 55 to 70 with COVID-19, enrolled during active disease.

V usage is TRBV4-3 and J usage is TRBJ2-7; TRBD1 aligns across 7 bases. Germline lookup yields CDR1 LGHNA and CDR2 YSLEER. The CDR3 covers 16 residues. V shed 4 bases and J 3 bases; nucleotides not matched to a gene: 12. The CDR3 is CASSPRRTGDFYEQYF. The CDR3 DNA sequence: TGCGCCAGCAGCCCGCGGCGGACAGGAGATTTCTACGAGCAGTACTTC.

This clone was found once. The gene calls are TRBV5-5 and TRBJ2-1, with 7 positions matching TRBD2. Germline V gene data show CDR1 as SGHKS and CDR2 as YYEKEE (reference sequence). The CDR3 totals 14 residues. J lost 7 bases, V lost 3 bases, and 7 bases had no gene match. Written as DNA, the CDR3 is TGTGCCAGCAGCTCCGCGGGGAGGGTAAATGAGCAGTTCTTC. Its translation: CASSSAGRVNEQFF.

The chain uses TRBV3-1 (or the pseudogene TRBV3-2) and TRBJ2-3, with a weak D call TRBD2 (6 bases). CDR1 is LGHDT and CDR2 is YNNKEL in the germline V gene (reference sequence). V lost 3 bases and J 2 bases, leaving 9 bases between the germline ends. The CDR3 loop spans 14 amino acids. CDR3 DNA: TGTGCCAGCAGCCAGGCGGGATACACAGATACGCAGTATTTT. Translated, it gives CASSQAGYTDTQYF.

J is TRBJ1-5 and V is TRBV6-2 or TRBV6-3; 7 bases are shared with TRBD1. Germline values: CDR1 MNHEY, CDR2 SVGEGT. V trimming: 5 bases; J trimming: 0 bases; junction bases outside the gene matches: 7. The CDR3 consists of 16 residues. CDR3 in DNA: TGTGCCAGCAGTAACCCGGGACAGAGTAGCAATCAGCCCCAGCATTTT. It codes for CASSNPGQSSNQPQHF.

V usage is TRBV18 and J usage is TRBJ1-3; unclear D gene. This CDR3 comprises 16 residues. Per germline, CDR1 KGHSH and CDR2 LQKENI. Trimming took 3 bases from V and 4 from J, leaving 16 bases between them. CDR3 bases: TGTGCCAGCTCACCTACGACCGGGTCTGGAGGAAACACCATATATTTT. Protein product: CASSPTTGSGGNTIYF.

This clone was observed a single time. CDR3 protein: CASSLGAGNYGYTF. The DNA of the CDR3 is TGTGCCAGCAGCTTAGGCGCAGGGAACTATGGCTACACCTTC. The V and J genes are TRBV7-8 and TRBJ1-2; D perhaps matches TRBD1 (5 bases). The germline CDR1 and CDR2 sequences are SGHVS and FQNEAQ. V was pared by 1 base and J by 2 bases, with 8 bases between. This CDR3 comprises 14 residues.

This clone has only one observation. The chain links TRBV15 to TRBJ1-5; possibly TRBD1 for D (5 bases). Trimming cost V 1 base and J 8 bases, with 12 bases left between them. The CDR3 has 14 amino acids. Germline V gene lookup returns CDR1 LNHNV and CDR2 YYDKDF (reference sequence). As DNA, the CDR3 is TGTGCCACCAGCAGAGGCAACCCCAGGGAGCCCCAGCATTTT. It translates to CATSRGNPREPQHF.

This CDR3 reads CASSPGTAVNYGYTF. The CDR3 coding sequence is TGTGCCAGCAGCCCGGGGACAGCTGTTAACTATGGCTACACCTTC. The chain has TRBV5-4 and TRBJ1-2, with 7 bases that match TRBD1. Losses at the gene ends were 4 bases for V and 1 base for J; bases not matched to a gene: 7. Per germline, CDR1 SGHNT and CDR2 YYREEE (reference sequence). The CDR3 spans 15 residues. Filled out from reference TRBV5-4 and TRBJ1-2, the complete variable domain reads ETGVTQSPTHLIKTRGQQVTLRCSSQSGHNTVSWYQQALGQGPQFIFQYYREEENGRGNFPPRFSGLQFPNYSSELNVNALELDDSALYLCASSPGTAVNYGYTFGSGTRLTVV.

The V and J genes are TRBV7-2 and TRBJ2-2, with D possibly being TRBD2 (6 bases). The length of the CDR3 is 14 residues. Germline-derived CDR1 and CDR2 are SGHTA and FQGNSA. The V and J ends lost 3 bases and 8 bases respectively, with 13 bases between them. The CDR3 loop is CASSLGGGTGELFF. DNA of the CDR3: TGTGCCAGCAGCTTGGGAGGTGGAACGGGGGAGCTGTTTTTT.

The gene calls are TRBV11-2 and TRBJ2-5, with D perhaps matching TRBD1 (6 bases). The CDR3 contains 17 residues. V dropped 0 bases and J dropped 6 bases, with 20 bases sitting between them. Germline V gene data show CDR1 as SGHAT and CDR2 as FQNNGV. The CDR3 coding sequence is TGTGCCAGCAGCTTAGATCTGGGGACAAAGGAGGTAAAGACCCAGTACTTC. Amino acid sequence: CASSLDLGTKEVKTQYF.

The chain combines TRBV19 with TRBJ2-5, with TRBD2 as a possible D gene (6 bases). The germline CDR1 and CDR2 sequences are LNHDA and SQIVND (reference sequence). With 1 base removed from V and 1 base from J, the gap between germline ends came to 7 bases. The CDR3 extends over 14 amino acids. CDR3 coding DNA: TGTGCCAGTAGTATAGGGCGGGGCCAAGAGACCCAGTACTTC. Its protein product is CASSIGRGQETQYF.

This rearrangement joins TRBV6-5 to TRBJ2-7; 9 bases align to TRBD1. CDR1 and CDR2 (germline): MNHEY, SVGAGI. The CDR3 is made up of 15 amino acids. Trimming cost V 6 bases and J 6 bases; bases outside gene matches: 12. The CDR3 nucleotides are TGTGCCAGCAGCCAAGGGACAGGGCCCAGGGGCGAGCAGTACTTC. Translating it yields CASSQGTGPRGEQYF.